The table lists the clone carrying this T cell receptor (beta chain) with many counts. Its target is not known. The CDR3 sequence is 16 residues long. V lost 1 base and J lost 0, with 10 bases in between. The V gene's germline CDR1 is LGHNA and CDR2 YNFKEQ. One entry per CDR3 protein results from TCRdb running MiXCR on the reads. The sample records just under 300,000 distinct CDR3 sequences, 9.6% being singletons. The record originates from a study of T cell repertoires in cytomegalovirus infection. Notes on the study in general: HLA-C-restricted CMV clonotypes gave the most frequent clonotype in two of eight donors.

What was sequenced was PBMCs. This TCR came from a human donor in good health (CMV status not recorded). Some clones in this sample may be carry-over from other donors' samples. V is TRBV4-2 and J is TRBJ1-3, with D possibly TRBD1 on 5 matching bases. DNA for the CDR3: TGTGCCAGCAGCCAAGTTGCGGGGGACTCTGGAAACACCATATATTTT. Its protein is CASSQVAGDSGNTIYF.